These 9 T cell receptor beta chains were sequenced from one sample in a study of blood T cell repertoires in COVID-19. The repertoire was sequenced with immunoSEQ multiplex PCR; TCRdb's copy has only in-frame clones and lacks some. This table has a few hundred thousand clones, 85% appearing once. The sample was peripheral blood. These receptors were obtained from a woman between 70 and 85 years old with COVID-19, enrolled during active disease.

The rearrangement uses TRBV15 and TRBJ1-4; D gene uncertain. CDR1 and CDR2 (germline): LNHNV, YYDKDF (reference sequence). The V end was cut by 5 bases, the J end by 0 bases, with 10 bases between. This CDR3 is built from 15 residues. CDR3 amino acids: CATSPQLATNEKLFF. CDR3 nucleotides: TGTGCCACCAGCCCACAGCTCGCAACTAATGAAAAACTGTTTTTT.

The rearrangement joins TRBV9 to TRBJ2-5; the D gene is possibly TRBD2 (6 bases). Germline-derived CDR1 and CDR2 are SGDLS and YYNGEE. Trimming cost V 0 bases and J 5 bases, with 14 bases left between them. The CDR3 is 15 amino acids. CDR3: CASSVVGGEGETQYF. CDR3 DNA sequence: TGTGCCAGCAGCGTAGTCGGCGGGGAAGGGGAGACCCAGTACTTC.

This clone occurred a few times. The J gene is TRBJ2-5, the V gene TRBV9; tentative D call: TRBD2 (5 bases). The CDR3 covers 13 residues. The V end was cut by 3 bases, the J end by 5 bases, with 11 bases between. In germline, CDR1 is SGDLS, CDR2 YYNGEE. The CDR3 coding sequence is TGTGCCAGCAGCGGGACCCGAGGGGAGACCCAGTACTTC. Protein sequence: CASSGTRGETQYF.

The chain is built from TRBV7-3 and TRBJ2-1, with 9 bases that match TRBD2. In germline, CDR1 is SGHTA, CDR2 FQGTGA. Trimming at V came to 8 bases and at J to 5 bases, leaving 7 bases not matched to a gene. This CDR3 spans 14 amino acids. This chain's CDR3 is CASALAGLNNEQFF. The CDR3 nucleotides are TGTGCCAGCGCCCTAGCGGGACTTAACAATGAGCAGTTCTTC.

The chain recombines TRBV7-6 with TRBJ1-5; the D is unclear. CDR3 length: 13 amino acids. Looked up from germline, CDR1 is SGHVS and CDR2 is FNYEAQ. Trimming pared 5 bases from V and 4 bases from J, leaving 9 bases between. The CDR3 bases are TGTGCCAGCAGCCAGACGGGAAATCAGCCCCAGCATTTT. It yields the protein CASSQTGNQPQHF.

CDR3 protein: CAISESGRVPPPGELFF. DNA of the CDR3: TGTGCCATCAGTGAGTCCGGGCGGGTCCCACCCCCAGGGGAGCTGTTTTTT. The chain joins TRBV10-3 to TRBJ2-2; D might be TRBD2 (5 bases). Trimming cost V 0 bases and J 8 bases, with 19 bases left between them. This CDR3 region has 17 residues. Germline V CDR1 and CDR2: ENHRY, SYGVKD.

The CDR3 spells CASSQWGSGRLGETQYF. CDR3 sequence (DNA): TGCGCCAGCAGCCAATGGGGCTCAGGGAGGTTGGGGGAGACCCAGTACTTC. The rearrangement uses TRBV4-3 and TRBJ2-5; tentatively, D is TRBD2 (6 bases). V was pared by 2 bases and J by 5 bases, with 21 bases between. Germline V gene data show CDR1 as LGHNA and CDR2 as YSLEER. The CDR3 is 17 residues long.

The rearrangement uses TRBV11-1 and TRBJ1-1, with D possibly TRBD1 on 6 matching bases. Germline V lookup: CDR1 SGHAT, CDR2 FQDESV (reference sequence). V was cut by 5 bases and J by 10 bases, with 17 bases left in between. The CDR3 loop spans 13 amino acids. This CDR3 reads CASSPVGGAGAFF. In DNA form, the CDR3 reads TGTGCCAGCAGCCCGGTCGGGGGGGCAGGAGCTTTCTTT.

The chain joins TRBV7-6 to TRBJ2-1, with D possibly being TRBD1 (5 bases). The CDR3 is 13 residues long. Germline V gives CDR1 SGHVS, CDR2 FNYEAQ. V lost 4 bases and J 9 bases, leaving 13 bases between the germline ends. The DNA of the CDR3 is TGTGCCAGCAGCTCACTCCAGGGTAGTGAGCAGTTCTTC. Residues: CASSSLQGSEQFF.